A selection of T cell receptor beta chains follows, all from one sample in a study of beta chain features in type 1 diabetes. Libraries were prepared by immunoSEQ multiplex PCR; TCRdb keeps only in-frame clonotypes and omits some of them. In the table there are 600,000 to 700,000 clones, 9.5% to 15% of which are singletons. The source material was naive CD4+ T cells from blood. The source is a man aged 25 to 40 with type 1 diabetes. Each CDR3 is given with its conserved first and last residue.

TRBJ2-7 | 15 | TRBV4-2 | CASSQGTGIVDEQYF
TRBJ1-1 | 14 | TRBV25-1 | CASSAESGQKEAFF
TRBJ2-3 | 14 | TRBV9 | CASTRLEGTDTQYF
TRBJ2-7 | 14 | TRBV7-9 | CASSPMADSYEQYF
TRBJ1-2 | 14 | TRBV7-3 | CASSLGEQGTDYTF
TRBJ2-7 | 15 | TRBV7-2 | CASSFPDSTPLEQYF
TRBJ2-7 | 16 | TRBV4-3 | CASSPRRETGLYEQYF
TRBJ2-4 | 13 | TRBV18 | CASSPGPPDIQYF
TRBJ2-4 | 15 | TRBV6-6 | CASSPGGGAKNIQYF
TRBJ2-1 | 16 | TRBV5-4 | CASSLEGDRGPNEQFF
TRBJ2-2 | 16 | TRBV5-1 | CASSHQGLPNTGELFF
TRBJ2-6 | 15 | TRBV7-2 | CASSLVVSGANVLTF
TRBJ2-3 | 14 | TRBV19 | CASRLTGGDDTQYF
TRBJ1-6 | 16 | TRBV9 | CASSAHPGTGNSPLHF
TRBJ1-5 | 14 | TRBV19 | CASTDRGQGQPQHF
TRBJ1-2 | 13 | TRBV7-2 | CASSLGSGYGYTF
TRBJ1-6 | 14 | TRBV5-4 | CASRRDSPNSPLHF
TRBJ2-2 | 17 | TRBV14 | CASSQQMGTANTGELFF
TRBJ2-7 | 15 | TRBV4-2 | CASSQGKGVDYEQYF
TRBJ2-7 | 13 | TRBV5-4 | CASSFAGVYEQYF
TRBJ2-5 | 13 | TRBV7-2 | CASSRRGLETQYF
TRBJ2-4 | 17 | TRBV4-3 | CASSQDGQGRAKNIQYF
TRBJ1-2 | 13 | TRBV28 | CASSLGRDYGYTF
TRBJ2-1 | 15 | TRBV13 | CASSRFGTGDDEQFF
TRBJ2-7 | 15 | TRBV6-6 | CASSYSGTGLDEQYF
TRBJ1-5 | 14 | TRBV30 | CAWSVRAGNQPQHF
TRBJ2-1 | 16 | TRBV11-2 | CASSLEPAGAYNEQFF